This TCR beta chain was observed in a study of shared clonotypes between healthy human individuals. Study results and caveats: Expectations were that clonotype sharing among donors would be affected by sequencing depth.

The data were produced by immunoSEQ multiplex PCR, yet TCRdb's version contains in-frame clones alone and is incomplete. The profile shows some 2,100,000 clones, around 95% of them singletons. Per germline, CDR1 MNHEY and CDR2 SVGAGI. CDR3 length equals 14 residues. V lost 6 bases, J lost 3 bases, and 7 bases stayed unmatched. Concerning this clone itself: Its antigen is unknown.

Sequencing used naive CD4+ T cells sorted from blood. Subset indicated: CD45RA+ positively selected. This TCR came from a man aged 18 to 29 in good health. The chain uses TRBV6-5 and TRBJ2-7; 8 nucleotides match TRBD1. The CDR3 sequence is CASRRGTGFYEQYF. The CDR3 bases are TGTGCCAGCAGACGTGGGACAGGTTTCTACGAGCAGTACTTC.